This T cell receptor beta chain was obtained from a study of shared clonotypes between healthy human individuals. Terminally differentiated effector memory CD45RA+ cells were excluded by CCR7 positive selection of CD45RO-negative cells. The CDR3 has 17 amino acids. The germline CDR1 and CDR2 sequences are SNHLY and FYNNEI. With 7 bases clipped from V and 1 base from J, the junction kept 6 bases outside the gene matches. Sequenced by immunoSEQ multiplex PCR; TCRdb stores in-frame clones only, minus some. Among under 1 million clones, about 96% were seen once, and the ten largest hold less than 0.25%. This receptor was identified in a young man in good health. Sequencing used naive CD8+ T cells sorted from blood. This chain uses TRBV2 with TRBJ2-2; TRBD2 aligns across 13 bases. DNA of the CDR3: TGTGCCAGCATCGATCGGACTAGCGGGAGGAACACCGGGGAGCTGTTTTTT. This sequence encodes CASIDRTSGRNTGELFF.